This T cell receptor (beta chain) was found in a study of cytomegalovirus exposure and HLA in healthy donors. Study results and caveats: Cytomegalovirus-associated TCR beta chains were listed, numbering 164. Diagnosis of cytomegalovirus status made by the classifier reportedly showed high specificity and sensitivity.

With regard to this clone: The antigen remains unidentified.

Germline assignment: CDR1 LNHDA and CDR2 SQIVND (reference sequence). Unmatched junction bases numbered 6, after V lost 5 bases and J lost 0 bases. The CDR3 covers 18 residues. Profiling relied on immunoSEQ multiplex PCR, and the TCRdb table lists in-frame clones only, not all of them. This table has tens of thousands of clones, around 97% appearing once. Sequencing was carried out using PBMCs. The receptor was derived from a woman between 18 and 29 years old in good health and CMV-seropositive. J is TRBJ2-1 and V is TRBV19; the match to TRBD2 covers 14 bases. CDR3 region: CASSHDGTSGSSYNEQFF. CDR3 DNA: TGTGCCAGTAGTCATGATGGGACTAGCGGGAGCTCCTACAATGAGCAGTTCTTC.